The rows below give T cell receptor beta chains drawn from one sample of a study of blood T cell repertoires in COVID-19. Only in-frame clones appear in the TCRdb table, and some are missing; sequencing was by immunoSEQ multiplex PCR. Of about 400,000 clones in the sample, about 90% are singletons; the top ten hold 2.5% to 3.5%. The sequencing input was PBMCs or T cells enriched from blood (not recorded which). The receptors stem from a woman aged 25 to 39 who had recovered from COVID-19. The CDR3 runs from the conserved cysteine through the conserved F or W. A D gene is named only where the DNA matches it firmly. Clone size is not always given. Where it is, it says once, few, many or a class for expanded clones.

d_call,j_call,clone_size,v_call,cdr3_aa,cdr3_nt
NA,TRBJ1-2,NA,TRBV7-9,CASSDRVAGYTF,TGTGCCAGCAGCGACCGGGTGGCTGGCTACACCTTC
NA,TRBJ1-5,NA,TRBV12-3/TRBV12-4,CASSRAGGRPQHF,TGTGCCAGCAGTCGGGCGGGGGGAAGGCCCCAGCATTTT
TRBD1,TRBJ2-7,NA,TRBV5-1,CASSLVGQGNNEQYF,TGCGCCAGCAGCTTGGTCGGACAGGGCAACAACGAGCAGTACTTC
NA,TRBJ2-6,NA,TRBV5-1,CASSLDPGSGANVLTF,TGCGCCAGCAGCTTGGATCCAGGCTCTGGGGCCAACGTCCTGACTTTC
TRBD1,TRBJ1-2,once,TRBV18,CASSTTGVYGYTF,TGTGCCAGCTCGACTACAGGGGTCTATGGCTACACCTTC
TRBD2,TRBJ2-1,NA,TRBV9,CASSSSTSGGYNEQFF,TGTGCCAGCAGCTCTTCGACTAGCGGGGGTTACAATGAGCAGTTCTTC
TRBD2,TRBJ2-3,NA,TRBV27,CASSFGTSGSADTQYF,TGTGCCAGCAGTTTTGGGACTAGCGGGAGCGCAGATACGCAGTATTTT
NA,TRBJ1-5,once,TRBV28,CASRTGRAEPQHF,TGTGCCAGCAGGACCGGGAGGGCTGAGCCCCAGCATTTT
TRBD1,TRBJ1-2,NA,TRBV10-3,CAISERGGGFIYGYTF,TGTGCCATCAGTGAAAGAGGAGGGGGCTTCATCTATGGCTACACCTTC
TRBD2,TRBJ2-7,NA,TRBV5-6,CASSTGTSEWNEQYF,TGTGCCAGCAGCACAGGGACTAGCGAGTGGAACGAGCAGTACTTC
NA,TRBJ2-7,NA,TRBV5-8,CASSPQGLSYEQYF,TGTGCCAGCAGCCCACAGGGTCTTTCCTACGAGCAGTACTTC
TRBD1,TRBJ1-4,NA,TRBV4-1,CASSQDGTGAGKLFF,TGCGCCAGCAGCCAAGACGGGACAGGGGCGGGAAAACTGTTTTTT
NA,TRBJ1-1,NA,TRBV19,CASSISTGTEAFF,TGTGCCAGTAGTATAAGTACGGGCACTGAAGCTTTCTTT
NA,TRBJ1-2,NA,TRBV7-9,CASSKPGPYGYTF,TGTGCCAGCAGCAAACCGGGTCCCTATGGCTACACCTTC
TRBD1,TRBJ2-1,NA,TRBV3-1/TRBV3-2,CASSQDWAGGEEQFF,TGTGCCAGCAGCCAAGATTGGGCAGGGGGTGAAGAGCAGTTCTTC
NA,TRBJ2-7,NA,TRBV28,CASSRTAPLYPDEQYF,TGTGCCAGCAGTCGGACAGCACCCCTCTACCCTGACGAGCAGTACTTC
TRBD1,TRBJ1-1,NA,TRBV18,CASSATGRSSEAFF,TGTGCCAGCTCCGCGACAGGGAGAAGCTCTGAAGCTTTCTTT
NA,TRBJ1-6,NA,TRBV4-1,CASSQEWGRSSYNSPLHF,TGCGCCAGCAGCCAAGAGTGGGGCAGGAGCTCCTATAATTCACCCCTCCACTTT
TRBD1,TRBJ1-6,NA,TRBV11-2,CASREQGGNSPLHF,TGTGCCAGCAGGGAACAGGGGGGCAATTCACCCCTCCACTTT
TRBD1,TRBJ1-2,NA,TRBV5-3,CARRDRAFNYGYTF,TGTGCCAGAAGGGACAGGGCGTTTAACTATGGCTACACCTTC
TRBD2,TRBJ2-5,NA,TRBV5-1,CASSFGASGGAETQYF,TGCGCCAGCAGCTTCGGTGCTAGCGGGGGGGCGGAGACCCAGTACTTC
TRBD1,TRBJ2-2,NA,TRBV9,CATSRQGFTGELFF,TGTGCCACATCCAGACAGGGGTTTACCGGGGAGCTGTTTTTT
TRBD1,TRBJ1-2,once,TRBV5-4,CAGNRQGTYGYTF,TGTGCCGGTAACCGACAGGGGACCTATGGCTACACCTTC